This T cell receptor beta chain was retrieved from a study of cytomegalovirus exposure and HLA in healthy donors. Points on this clone: Antigen specificity is unknown.

Study-level findings and limits: Per a prior analysis, the majority of TCR beta V segments were productive roughly 87% or roughly 30% of the time. Highest at DRB1 and lowest at HLA-C, TCR association rates differed among HLA loci in a later analysis. Cytomegalovirus-associated status was assigned to 150 or so TCR beta chains. V- and J-gene trimming of TCR beta was linked (in a later analysis) to a missense DCLRE1C variant.

The CDR3 covers 13 residues. Trimming cost V 1 base and J 6 bases, with 7 bases left between them. The germline CDR1 and CDR2 sequences are SGHVS and FNYEAQ. Primers: 60 Vbeta forward and 13 Jbeta reverse. The protocol was immunoSEQ multiplex PCR, while the TCRdb copy is restricted to in-frame clones and leaves out a portion. The data show 150,000 to 190,000 clones, approximately 81% seen once. Sequences were obtained from PBMCs. The receptor was derived from a man aged 18 to 29 in good health and CMV-seronegative. The chain recombines TRBV7-6 with TRBJ2-1; D is uncertain. The CDR3 nucleotides are TGTGCCAGCAGCTTAGAAAACACCAATGAGCAGTTCTTC. It is translated as CASSLENTNEQFF.